The sample holds many counts of the clone carrying this T cell receptor beta chain. Its antigen is not identified. The data were obtained in a study of T cell repertoires in cytomegalovirus infection. About the research overall: Through public TCR beta signatures, both CMV infection and matching HLA type were indicated.

General study points: The response measured ex vivo was dominated by TCR beta clonotypes (HLA-C-restricted and CMV-specific). Using cumulative public TCR beta family frequency, the authors identified those who carried CMV together with the relevant HLA.

Germline V lookup: CDR1 SGHNT, CDR2 YENEEA. With 2 bases clipped from V and 7 bases from J, the junction kept 12 bases outside the gene matches. CDR3 size: 18 residues. TCRdb analysed the reads with MiXCR anew, one entry per CDR3 protein. This sample has about 310,000 distinct CDR3 sequences, with around 25% found just once. The TCR sequence derives from a human donor in good health (CMV status not recorded). Some clones in this sample may be carry-over from other donors' samples. The chain couples TRBV11-3 to TRBJ2-3, with TRBD2 matching over 13 bases. Sequencing used cultured PBMCs, obtained from culture after CMV antigen stimulation. CDR3 in DNA: TGTGCCAGCAGCTTATTGAGTGGGACTAGCGGGGCTATGAATACGCAGTATTTT. Translated: CASSLLSGTSGAMNTQYF.